The 27 T cell receptor beta chains reported below all come from one sample, sequenced in a study of Tregs in tolerant kidney transplant recipients. Method: immunoSEQ multiplex PCR; TCRdb's copy keeps in-frame clones and lacks some. The sample carries 110,000 or so clones, around nine tenths recorded once. The sequencing input was CD4+ T cells from blood. The receptors derive from a human donor in good health.

The chain joins TRBV11-2 to TRBJ2-2; D is possibly TRBD2 (5 bases). Trimming pared 5 bases from V and 8 bases from J, leaving 15 bases between. This CDR3 contains 14 residues. The V gene's germline CDR1 is SGHAT and CDR2 FQNNGV. DNA for the CDR3: TGTGCCAGCAGCCCGACTACTACAGCGGGGGAGCTGTTTTTT. It codes for CASSPTTTAGELFF.

The chain links TRBV30 to TRBJ1-4, with D maybe TRBD1 (5 bases). V was shortened by 3 bases and J by 4 bases, with 18 bases between the two germline ends. This CDR3 is built from 16 residues. Germline lookup yields CDR1 GTSNPN and CDR2 SVGIG (reference sequence). The CDR3 loop reads CAWSEGTGTFNEKLFF. In nucleotides, the CDR3 is TGTGCCTGGAGCGAAGGAACCGGGACGTTTAATGAAAAACTGTTTTTT.

V usage is TRBV19 and J usage is TRBJ2-1; D unclear. Germline V gives CDR1 LNHDA, CDR2 SQIVND (reference sequence). V was trimmed by 6 bases and J by 0 bases, leaving 12 bases between them. CDR3 size: 15 residues. The CDR3 region has the DNA TGTGCCAGTAGGCTCGGCACAAGCTCCTACAATGAGCAGTTCTTC. Its translation: CASRLGTSSYNEQFF.

Turning to this clone: In the same sample, other DNA sequences code for this CDR3. This sequence joins TRBV5-1 and TRBJ1-2, with no clear D. Trimming removed 0 bases at V and 8 bases at J, with 5 bases between. Looked up from germline, CDR1 is SGHRS and CDR2 is YFSETQ. The CDR3 is made up of 11 amino acids. The CDR3 nucleotides read TGCGCCAGCAGCTTGGGTGGGGGCTACACCTTC. Encoded protein: CASSLGGGYTF.

The chain recombines TRBV9 with TRBJ2-1, with no clear D. Germline CDR1 and CDR2: SGDLS and YYNGEE. The CDR3 consists of 14 residues. Trimming took off 0 bases at V and 4 bases at J, with 8 bases between the two ends. Written as DNA, the CDR3 is TGTGCCAGCAGCGTAGGTGTAGCTTACAATGAGCAGTTCTTC. Protein product: CASSVGVAYNEQFF.

This clone was counted once. The CDR3 region is CASSFSGSSPLEQYF. The CDR3 nucleotides read TGTGCCAGCAGCTTTAGTGGGTCGAGCCCCTTAGAGCAGTACTTC. V and J are TRBV11-2 and TRBJ2-7; D gene unclear. V shed 3 bases and J shed 7 bases, with 19 bases lying between them. The CDR3 totals 15 residues. Germline V lookup: CDR1 SGHAT, CDR2 FQNNGV.

This chain connects TRBV9 to TRBJ2-7, with 10 nucleotides matching TRBD1. Germline-derived CDR1 and CDR2 are SGDLS and YYNGEE. This CDR3 has 15 amino acids. V shed 0 bases and J 4 bases; nucleotides not matched to a gene: 4. DNA for the CDR3: TGTGCCAGCAGCGTAGAGGGACAGGGGAAGTACGAGCAGTACTTC. Translation gives CASSVEGQGKYEQYF.

A remark on this clone: At the DNA level, this CDR3 is encoded by other sequences in the same sample as well. The chain is built from TRBV19 and TRBJ2-2, with D perhaps matching TRBD2 (5 bases). Germline V gene data show CDR1 as LNHDA and CDR2 as SQIVND (reference sequence). The CDR3 length is 12 residues. With 5 bases removed from V and 4 bases from J, the gap between germline ends came to 5 bases. The CDR3 sequence: CASSRGTGELFF. As DNA, the CDR3 is TGTGCCAGTAGTCGGGGCACCGGGGAGCTGTTTTTT.

V and J are TRBV5-1 and TRBJ1-4, with a possible D match to TRBD1 (5 bases). CDR1 and CDR2 from the germline V gene are SGHRS and YFSETQ. Trimming removed 3 bases at V and 8 bases at J, with 11 bases between. The CDR3 is 13 residues long. The CDR3: CASSWKGEEKLFF. CDR3 nucleotides: TGCGCCAGCAGCTGGAAAGGGGAAGAAAAACTGTTTTTT.

CDR3 in DNA: TGTGCCAGCAGTGATATGGGACAGGGGGTTTTTGAGCAGTACTTC. Its translation: CASSDMGQGVFEQYF. The chain combines TRBV6-1 with TRBJ2-7; the match to TRBD1 covers 11 bases. Germline V gene sequence: CDR1 MNHNS, CDR2 SASEGT. This CDR3 region has 15 residues. V was clipped by 3 bases and J by 7 bases; unmatched bases: 8.

This clone is a singleton in its sample. V gene TRBV2 combines with J gene TRBJ2-2; 10 nucleotides align to TRBD2. CDR3 size: 15 residues. After removal of 5 bases from V and 2 bases from J, the junction contained 2 bases not matched to a gene. The germline V gene has CDR1 SNHLY and CDR2 FYNNEI. CDR3 DNA sequence: TGTGCCAGCAGTCAACTAGCGGGAAACACCGGGGAGCTGTTTTTT. Encoded protein: CASSQLAGNTGELFF.

The CDR3 coding sequence is TGTGCCAGCAGAATAACGGGACAGGGGGTACAGCCCCAGCATTTT. Its translation: CASRITGQGVQPQHF. The V and J genes are TRBV27 and TRBJ1-5; TRBD1 aligns across 11 bases. The CDR3 extends over 15 amino acids. CDR1 MNHEY and CDR2 SMNVEV come from the germline V gene (reference sequence). The V segment lost 6 bases and the J segment 7 bases; nucleotides outside the gene matches: 8.

The rearrangement joins TRBV19 to TRBJ2-3; D not resolved. Per germline, CDR1 LNHDA and CDR2 SQIVND (reference sequence). CDR3 length equals 14 residues. V lost 5 bases and J 5 bases, leaving 14 bases between the germline ends. The CDR3 DNA reads as TGTGCCAGTAGTGACCGGATGAACCAAGATACGCAGTATTTT. Protein product: CASSDRMNQDTQYF.

V gene TRBV7-9 combines with J gene TRBJ1-5, with a weak D call TRBD1 (5 bases). CDR3 size: 13 residues. Trimming removed 5 bases from V and 3 bases from J, with 8 bases in between. In germline, CDR1 is SEHNR, CDR2 FQNEAQ (reference sequence). The CDR3 region has the DNA TGTGCCAGCAGCCAGGGAAACAATCAGCCCCAGCATTTT. This gives the protein CASSQGNNQPQHF.

This clone was counted a few times. The chain uses TRBV27 and TRBJ1-5; TRBD1 matches at 10 bases. The J segment lost 2 bases and the V segment lost 5 bases, leaving 6 bases of the junction unmatched. This CDR3 has 16 amino acids. The germline CDR1 and CDR2 sequences are MNHEY and SMNVEV (reference sequence). CDR3 region: CASSRQGARGNQPQHF. The CDR3, as DNA: TGTGCCAGCAGTCGACAGGGGGCGCGCGGCAATCAGCCCCAGCATTTT.

The V call is TRBV5-1, the J call TRBJ1-1; no firm D call. CDR1 is SGHRS and CDR2 is YFSETQ in the germline V gene. CDR3 size: 14 residues. V was shortened by 3 bases and J by 7 bases, with 16 bases between the two germline ends. DNA for the CDR3: TGCGCCAGCAGCTCGACCGGGCTGGAGGTTGAAGCTTTCTTT. It encodes CASSSTGLEVEAFF.

The chain employs TRBV19 and TRBJ1-2; D not certain. Germline V gene data show CDR1 as LNHDA and CDR2 as SQIVND (reference sequence). The ends were cut back, 1 base at V and 5 bases at J, with 11 bases in the middle. This CDR3 spans 14 amino acids. CDR3 loop: CASSIGSENYGYTF. The CDR3 region has the DNA TGTGCCAGTAGTATAGGGTCCGAGAATTATGGCTACACCTTC.

The chain employs TRBV11-3 and TRBJ2-1, with D possibly called TRBD1 or TRBD2 (5 bases each). Per the germline V gene, CDR1 is SGHNT and CDR2 is YENEEA. The CDR3 runs to 16 residues. The ends were cut back, 6 bases at V and 6 bases at J, with 21 bases in the middle. The CDR3 region is CASSPSPGTTGNEQFF. The CDR3 DNA sequence: TGTGCCAGCAGTCCCTCCCCCGGGACGACTGGCAATGAGCAGTTCTTC.

V usage is TRBV7-3 and J usage is TRBJ2-7, with D hard to call. V was shortened by 5 bases and J by 0 bases, with 8 bases between the two germline ends. Germline-derived CDR1 and CDR2 are SGHTA and FQGTGA. The CDR3 is made up of 13 amino acids. The CDR3 DNA reads as TGTGCCAGCAGCCCGCCAAACTCCTACGAGCAGTACTTC. This translates into CASSPPNSYEQYF.

The V call is TRBV6-5, the J call TRBJ1-1; D call uncertain. CDR1 and CDR2 from the germline V gene are MNHEY and SVGAGI. CDR3 size: 14 residues. With 2 bases removed from V and 2 bases from J, the gap between germline ends came to 9 bases. The CDR3 bases are TGTGCCAGCAGTTACGGGCCAGCAAACACTGAAGCTTTCTTT. Encoded protein: CASSYGPANTEAFF.

The chain is built from TRBV6-6 and TRBJ1-4, with a tentative D call TRBD1 (5 bases). The germline gives CDR1 MNHNY, CDR2 SVGAGI (reference sequence). With 4 bases removed from V and 7 bases from J, the gap between germline ends came to 16 bases. CDR3 length: 15 residues. CDR3 coding DNA: TGTGCCAGCAGTTCCCCAGCGGGGCTGGGTGAAAAACTGTTTTTT. Protein sequence: CASSSPAGLGEKLFF.

This sequence joins TRBV27 and TRBJ1-2, with TRBD1 as a possible D gene (5 bases). Germline CDR1 and CDR2: MNHEY and SMNVEV (reference sequence). V shed 6 bases and J shed 7 bases, with 15 bases lying between them. This CDR3 comprises 13 residues. The CDR3 region is CASRPSGGVGYTF. CDR3 in DNA: TGTGCCAGCAGACCCTCCGGGGGGGTTGGCTACACCTTC.

The chain recombines TRBV5-1 with TRBJ2-7, with TRBD1 identical over 8 bases. Germline CDR1 is SGHRS and CDR2 is YFSETQ. The CDR3 extends over 13 amino acids. V shed 4 bases and J 6 bases; nucleotides not matched to a gene: 6. The CDR3 nucleotides read TGCGCCAGCAGCCAAGGACAGGGAAGCGAGCAGTACTTC. Translated: CASSQGQGSEQYF.

V gene TRBV7-9 combines with J gene TRBJ2-2; 9 bases match TRBD2. CDR3 length equals 16 residues. Germline V gene sequence: CDR1 SEHNR, CDR2 FQNEAQ (reference sequence). Trimming at V came to 5 bases and at J to 7 bases, leaving 11 bases not matched to a gene. CDR3 protein: CASSQQAGGPSGELFF. CDR3 bases: TGTGCCAGCAGCCAGCAGGCGGGGGGGCCCAGCGGGGAGCTGTTTTTT.

This CDR3 reads CASSRALTGGGSYTF. The CDR3 nucleotides are TGTGCCAGCAGCCGCGCGTTGACAGGAGGGGGCAGCTACACCTTC. This chain joins TRBV14 and TRBJ1-2; 7 bases are a match to TRBD1. Germline V CDR1 and CDR2: SGHDN, FVKESK. J gave up 9 bases and V 4 bases, and 14 bases lay outside the gene matches. The CDR3 has 15 amino acids.

This chain uses TRBV7-2 with TRBJ1-5, with D maybe TRBD1 (5 bases). The CDR3 loop spans 16 amino acids. Trimming removed 5 bases at V and 7 bases at J, with 21 bases between. The germline CDR1 and CDR2 sequences are SGHTA and FQGNSA. CDR3 loop: CASSPTGGGRGQPQHF. The CDR3, as DNA: TGTGCCAGCAGCCCAACTGGGGGGGGTCGGGGACAGCCCCAGCATTTT. Drawing the rest from reference TRBV7-2 and TRBJ1-5, the complete variable domain is GAGVSQSPSNKVTEKGKDVELRCDPISGHTALYWYRQSLGQGLEFLIYFQGNSAPDKSGLPSDRFSAERTGGSVSTLTIQRTQQEDSAVYLCASSPTGGGRGQPQHFGDGTRLSIL.

The rearrangement links TRBV5-1 to TRBJ2-7, with TRBD1 identical over 7 bases. The CDR3 is 15 amino acids. In germline, CDR1 is SGHRS, CDR2 YFSETQ. Losses at the gene ends were 0 bases for V and 7 bases for J; bases not matched to a gene: 10. Here the CDR3 reads CASSLEGQLQGEQYF. In nucleotides, the CDR3 is TGCGCCAGCAGCTTGGAGGGACAGCTCCAAGGGGAGCAGTACTTC.